This T cell receptor (beta chain) was captured in a study of T cells in tuberculosis (dated by TCRdb to 2016 to 2019). Context from the whole study: In the study, CD1B tetramers and high-throughput TCR immunosequencing were combined to characterize T cells specific for the mycobacterial lipid antigen glucose monomycolate (GMM). A South African clinical cohort compared IGRA-negative adolescents, IGRA-positive adolescents with latent tuberculosis and adults with active tuberculosis, ten per group.

TCR libraries were generated with the immunoSEQ multiplex PCR assay, using TCR-beta and/or TCR-alpha/delta assays for each sample. The amplified TCR libraries were sequenced using the Illumina high-throughput platform. Under the source paper's analysis protocol: Clustering and dimensionality reduction were performed using pairwise TCRdist distances among GMM-specific receptors from ex vivo sorted or in vitro expanded T cells. Each clinical repertoire was assigned a mean NN-distance score, defined as the average TCRdist to the nearest 10% of tetramer-positive reference sequences. GEM TCR motif frequency was computed as the fraction of unique TCRs matching known GEM sequences by V/J usage and CDR3 length. Linear discriminant analysis with leave-one-out cross-validation, implemented in scikit-learn, was used to classify active tuberculosis. In TCRdb, the immuneACCESS table is reduced to in-frame sequences with V and J assigned. These tables do not hold every clone; where another copy was compared, an unresolved V gene accounts for under half, and the others remain unexplained. From that table come the V and J calls and clone size; the DNA was used to work out D and trimming. The sample includes approximately 35,000 clones, with 95% to 97% observed a single time. The top ten clones comprise approximately 6.2% of the sample.

Details on this clone: Which antigen it targets is not known. One junction end disagrees with the germline gene, perhaps due to a read error.

The germline V gene supplies CDR1 SNHLY and CDR2 FYNNEI. From the cysteine through the phenylalanine, the CDR3 covers 11 amino acids. Here the CDR3 DNA is all that survives: 33 bases in frame from base 1. At study entry, adolescents were screened for latent tuberculosis infection by tuberculin skin test and QuantiFERON-TB GOLD In-Tube IGRA. Immunosequencing was performed on unsorted cryopreserved PBMC and covered 100,000 or so T cells per clinical donor on average. Eleven high schools in the Worcester region of the Western Cape, South Africa, served as enrollment sites for adolescents aged 12 to 18 years. About 10 M. tuberculosis-infected adolescents and approximately ten uninfected adolescents, matched for age and sex, were selected. For the adolescents, PBMC were isolated by density centrifugation from freshly drawn heparinized blood and then cryopreserved. General study outcomes and caveats: Clinical samples were selected based on the availability of cryopreserved specimens, with adults included as active tuberculosis cases and adolescents included as controls. With the diverse GMM-specific repertoire as input, a classifier achieved 85% to 90% accuracy (AUROC 0.75 to 0.95), whereas GEM motif frequencies as input gave around 69% accuracy. Smaller mean NN-distances to GMM-specific TCRs were observed in active tuberculosis TCR-alpha repertoires than in IGRA-negative controls, suggesting clonal expansion of GMM-specific TCRs. The smaller NN-distances in active tuberculosis patients were driven in part by shorter CDR3-alpha lengths, while the difference seen for TCR-beta was not statistically significant.

The TCR originated in a donor between 5 and 29 years old with latent tuberculosis or without tuberculosis infection. The chain is made from TRBV2 and TRBJ1-2; matching of 5 bases hints at TRBD1 as the D gene. Sequencing was done on a sample of PBMCs. The CDR3 amino acid sequence is: CASSEHRSSSF. DNA sequence: TGTGCCAGCAGTGAACACAGGTCCAGCTCCTTC.